The clone carrying this TCR beta chain showed up just a few times. The antigen is unknown. This entry is derived from a study of response to subunit inactivated influenza vaccine. Points from the study as a whole: Each seasonal influenza vaccination recruits few new T cells, the authors suggested.

TCRdb re-called the RT-PCR reads through MiXCR, storing one row per CDR3 protein. Here the sample spans just under 550,000 distinct CDR3 sequences, around a quarter being singletons. This sample also appeared in a second study, on T cells expressing NK-cell markers. As that study records: Generation of TCR beta cDNA was performed by 5'RACE template switching incorporating UMIs. It was sorted CD3+CD56-NKG2C+, CD3+CD56+NKG2C- and CD3+CD56+NKG2C+ T cells that provided the TCR beta repertoires. HCMV serostatus: seven of eight sequenced donors positive, one negative. No clear determination of HCMV specificity was made for expanded NKG2C+ T cell clones.

The TCR sequence derives from a man aged 50-60 years who received an inactivated influenza vaccine. Sequencing used CD4+ T cells sorted from PBMCs, obtained 12 days after vaccination.

CDR3: CASRPRGLVAEAFF. As DNA, the CDR3 is TGTGCCAGCAGGCCTAGGGGGCTCGTCGCTGAAGCTTTCTTT. This sequence joins TRBV12-3 or TRBV12-4 and TRBJ1-1, with TRBD1 identical over 7 bases. The CDR3 covers 14 residues. V lost 6 bases, J lost 6 bases, and 10 bases stayed unmatched.